This TCR beta chain originates from a study of cytomegalovirus exposure and HLA in healthy donors. The study, taken as a whole, reports: Productive rates of about 90% or about 30% were seen for most TCR beta V segments in an earlier analysis. An analysis was carried out at a later point. It showed that HLA-associated TCR beta chains were more clonally expanded than equally common non-associated chains. In a later analysis, CMV-associated beta chains were mostly HLA-associated, it appeared. Reports state that TCR beta sequences accurately predicted most subjects' HLA-A and HLA-B alleles.

The CDR3 runs to 15 residues. V shed 5 bases and J shed 1 base, with 12 bases lying between them. Germline CDR1 is MNHNY and CDR2 is SVGAGI (reference sequence). The PCR ran on 60 Vbeta and 13 Jbeta primers. Generated by immunoSEQ multiplex PCR, the TCRdb table keeps only in-frame clones and is missing some. The data contain 130,000 or so clones, around 79% of them seen just once; the ten biggest clones take up about 1.5%. Remarks on this clone: The antigen is not known.

The clonotype comes from a woman in her thirties or forties in good health and CMV-seronegative. This chain joins TRBV6-6 and TRBJ1-3; a weak D match, TRBD1 (6 bases). Sequencing used PBMCs. CDR3 in amino acids: CASSNTGSSGNTIYF. CDR3 DNA sequence: TGTGCCAGCAGTAATACAGGGTCATCTGGAAACACCATATATTTT.